This T cell receptor (beta chain) was recorded in a study of identical twins. Study results and caveats: Fewer insertions marked abundant cord blood beta clonotypes; young adult naive trended weakly, memory not at all. Out-of-frame alpha sequences shared between twins exhibited an excess of low generation probability. Conclusions relied on cross-sectional statistical analysis, not following the same donors. Twin sharing of out-of-frame TCR alpha was underestimated by models in monozygotic pairs.

Germline loops: CDR1 SGDLS, CDR2 YYNGEE. J was trimmed by 10 bases and V by 0 bases; bases with no gene match: 13. The CDR3 totals 16 residues. This clonotype turned up a few times. The target antigen is unknown. TCRdb re-derived calls from the 5' RACE reads in MiXCR, one entry per CDR3 protein. The sample carries roughly 350,000 distinct CDR3 sequences, about 10% recorded once. The genes are TRBV9 and TRBJ2-1; 7 positions match TRBD2. Sequencing was carried out using naive T cells sorted from blood. The clonotype originates from a woman aged 45-65 years in good health. Here the CDR3 reads CASSVEASGRSKEQFF. CDR3 bases: TGTGCCAGCAGCGTAGAGGCTAGCGGAAGATCTAAGGAGCAGTTCTTC.